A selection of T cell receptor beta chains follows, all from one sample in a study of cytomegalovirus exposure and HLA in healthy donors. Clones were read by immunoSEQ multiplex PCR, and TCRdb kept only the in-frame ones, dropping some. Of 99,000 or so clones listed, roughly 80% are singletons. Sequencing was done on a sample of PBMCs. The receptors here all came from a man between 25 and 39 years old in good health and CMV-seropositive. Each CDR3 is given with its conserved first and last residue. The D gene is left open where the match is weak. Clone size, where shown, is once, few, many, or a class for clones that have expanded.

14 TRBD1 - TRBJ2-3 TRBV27 CASSRQGATDTQYF TGTGCCAGCAGTCGACAGGGGGCAACAGATACGCAGTATTTT
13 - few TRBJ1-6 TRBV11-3 CASSLQDNSPLHF TGTGCCAGCAGCTTACAGGATAATTCACCCCTCCACTTT
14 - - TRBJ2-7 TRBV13 CASSSAPGDYEQYF TGTGCCAGCAGCTCAGCCCCCGGGGACTACGAGCAGTACTTC
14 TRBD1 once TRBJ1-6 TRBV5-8 CASSPGQAPGPLHF TGTGCCAGCAGCCCCGGACAGGCTCCAGGACCCCTCCACTTT
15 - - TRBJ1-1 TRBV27 CASSLRSTMNTEAFF TGTGCCAGCAGTTTAAGAAGCACCATGAACACTGAAGCTTTCTTT
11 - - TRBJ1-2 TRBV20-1 CSPWTGNGYTF TGCAGTCCCTGGACGGGGAATGGCTACACCTTC
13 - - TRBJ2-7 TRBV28 CASSPETRREQYF TGTGCCAGCAGTCCCGAGACTAGGAGGGAGCAGTACTTC
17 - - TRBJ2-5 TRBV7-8 CASSLTPPTSGRETQYF TGTGCCAGCAGCTTAACCCCCCCGACTAGTGGGCGGGAGACCCAGTACTTC
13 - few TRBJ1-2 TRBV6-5 CASSYGTGDHYTF TGTGCCAGCAGTTACGGGACGGGAGATCACTACACCTTC
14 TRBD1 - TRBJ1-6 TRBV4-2 CASSDRDRGSPLHF TGTGCCAGCAGCGACCGGGACAGGGGTTCACCCCTCCACTTT
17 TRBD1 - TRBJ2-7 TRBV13 CASSPRTGGAYSYEQYF TGTGCCAGCAGCCCTCGGACAGGGGGCGCCTACTCCTACGAGCAGTACTTC
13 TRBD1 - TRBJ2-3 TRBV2 CAIRDRAGDTQYF TGTGCCATCAGGGACAGGGCAGGAGATACGCAGTATTTT
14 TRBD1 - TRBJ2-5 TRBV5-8 CASSLTGQQETQYF TGTGCCAGCAGCCTGACGGGACAGCAAGAGACCCAGTACTTC
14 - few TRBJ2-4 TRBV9 CASSPHRDEDIQYF TGTGCCAGCAGCCCCCACAGGGATGAGGACATTCAGTACTTC
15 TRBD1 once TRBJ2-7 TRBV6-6 CASSSPWTGVYEQYF TGTGCCAGCAGTTCCCCTTGGACAGGGGTCTACGAGCAGTACTTC
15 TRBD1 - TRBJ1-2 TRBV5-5 CASSSAGQGYYGYTF TGTGCCAGCAGCTCGGCCGGACAGGGCTATTATGGCTACACCTTC
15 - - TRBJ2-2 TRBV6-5 CASSYSTWSAGELFF TGTGCCAGCAGTTACTCCACCTGGAGCGCCGGGGAGCTGTTTTTT
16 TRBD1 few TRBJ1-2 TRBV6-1 CASSVQNGQGARGYTF TGTGCCAGCAGTGTTCAAAACGGACAGGGGGCGCGGGGCTACACCTTC
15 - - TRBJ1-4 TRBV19 CASSRRGGSNEKLFF TGTGCCAGTAGTAGGCGGGGCGGGAGTAATGAAAAACTGTTTTTT
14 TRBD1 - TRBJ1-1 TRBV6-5 CASSSFAGGTEAFF TGTGCCAGCAGTTCCTTCGCAGGGGGAACTGAAGCTTTCTTT